This entry concerns a single TCR beta chain. The junction departs from the called germline gene at one end, perhaps through a read error. This specimen belongs to a study of control samples from healthy donors and cancer patients. CDR1 and CDR2 from the germline V gene are SGHKS and YYEKEE (reference sequence). The CDR3 runs 17 residues. Assay: immunoSEQ multiplex PCR; the TCRdb copy retains only in-frame clones and omits some. The sample carries 13,000 to 15,000 clones, about 72% recorded once. The sequence was obtained from a female donor with lung cancer. The sequenced sample consisted of formalin-fixed, paraffin-embedded tissue. This chain connects TRBV5-5 to TRBJ1-2, with D perhaps TRBD1 (6 bases). CDR3 coding DNA: TGTGCCAGCAGCTTGAAGTTACAGGGCAGCCCTAAGGATGGCTACACTTTC. The encoded protein is CASSLKLQGSPKDGYTF.